This T cell receptor (beta chain) emerged from a study of blood T cell repertoires in COVID-19. About the research overall: T cells, B-cell-depleted T cells, or PBMCs supplied cDNA or gDNA.

The assay was immunoSEQ multiplex PCR, and TCRdb's table has in-frame clones only and misses some. The data show about 16,000 clones, roughly nine tenths seen once. The receptor was derived from a man aged 80 or over with acute or convalescent COVID-19. The specimen sequenced was peripheral blood.

CDR3 nucleotides: TGTGCCACCCATAGCGGACAGGGGGTTCGTGCTTTCTTT. Its protein product is CATHSGQGVRAFF. The rearrangement links TRBV19 to TRBJ1-1; 10 bases fit TRBD1. V lost 10 bases and J lost 11; bases outside the gene matches: 13. Germline CDR1 reads LNHDA; CDR2 reads SQIVND (reference sequence). The CDR3 covers 13 residues.